This passage covers 3 T cell receptor beta chains from one sample sequenced in a study of shared clonotypes between healthy human individuals. It was CD45RO-negative cells, positively selected for CCR7, that made up naive CD8 cells, with terminally differentiated effector memory CD45RA+ cells excluded. Produced via immunoSEQ multiplex PCR; TCRdb's table is partial and in-frame only. This table has about 590,000 clones, roughly 95% appearing once. Sequenced input: naive CD8+ T cells sorted from blood. The receptors originated from a woman younger than 45 in good health.

The chain has TRBV2 and TRBJ2-5; D not certain. The J call may not be correct, given that the DNA end is closer to TRBJ2-7. The CDR3 extends over 13 amino acids. Germline CDR1 is SNHLY and CDR2 is FYNNEI. In DNA form, the CDR3 reads TGTGCCAGCCTTGACTCTAGCTCCTACGAGCAGTACTTC. Translating gives CASLDSSSYEQYF.

The chain is built from TRBV6-5 and TRBJ2-4; 12 nucleotides match TRBD1. Germline assignment: CDR1 MNHEY and CDR2 SVGAGI. The CDR3 runs to 15 residues. Trimming took 2 bases from V and 5 from J; bases not matched to a gene: 1. The CDR3 DNA sequence: TGTGCCAGCAGTTACGGGACAGGGGGCCAAAACATTCAGTACTTC. It yields the protein CASSYGTGGQNIQYF.

The rearrangement joins TRBV5-6 to TRBJ2-7; 10 positions agree with TRBD2. V was pared by 0 bases and J by 7 bases, with 4 bases of the junction left unmatched. From germline, CDR1 is SGHDT and CDR2 YYEEEE. The CDR3 is made up of 14 amino acids. The CDR3 sequence is CASSLDSGRREQYF. CDR3 DNA: TGTGCCAGCAGCTTGGATAGCGGGAGGCGGGAGCAGTACTTC.